This T cell receptor (beta chain) was recovered during a study of Graves' ophthalmopathy and Graves' hyperthyroidism. Overall study findings and caveats: Blood repertoires reportedly contained most expanded thyroid clonotypes above 0.001 frequency.

This CDR3 has 16 amino acids. Germline V lookup: CDR1 MNHNS, CDR2 SASEGT. The V end lost 4 bases, the J end lost 4 bases, and 19 bases lay between the germline ends. This clonotype was seen ten or more times. What it binds is not known. Researchers took RNA transcripts and amplified TCR beta CDR3 regions from them. The authors performed first-round RT-PCR with HTBI primers and then a second-round multiplex PCR. TCRdb passed the multiplex PCR reads through MiXCR, listing each CDR3 protein once. The sample lists some 380,000 distinct CDR3 sequences; 15% to 19% were seen once. This receptor was obtained from a woman aged 18 to 35 with stable Graves' hyperthyroidism. What was sequenced was peripheral blood. The chain is built from TRBV6-1 and TRBJ1-1; the D gene is possibly TRBD1 (6 bases). This CDR3 reads CASSARGAEGTTEAFF. The CDR3 nucleotides are TGTGCCAGCAGTGCAAGGGGGGCCGAGGGGACCACTGAAGCTTTCTTT.